The rows below give T cell receptor beta chains drawn from one sample of a study of early T cells in non-severe SARS-CoV-2 infection. MiXCR, applied by TCRdb to the 5' RACE reads, yields one record per CDR3 protein. The sample includes tens of thousands of distinct CDR3 sequences, around 12% of them seen just once. Source: whole blood, taken at baseline. The receptors derive from an adult who was a healthcare worker with PCR-confirmed SARS-CoV-2 infection or an uninfected control (not recorded which). Each CDR3 is given without its conserved first and last residue. Some rows have no size entry. The others give once, few or many, or a class for an expanded clone.

- TRBV11-2 12 ASTHRDGANVLT
many TRBV29-1 13 SVEDAAGDMGEQY
few TRBV6-2/TRBV6-3 11 ASRKRGSQPQH
many TRBV5-1 11 ASSLEPGRGYT
few TRBV7-8 12 ASSLEVSFYGYT
once TRBV19 11 ASSIGEYNEQF
many TRBV7-9 13 ASSLGGTAGTEAF
few TRBV7-8 12 ASSLEVRHSIQY
few TRBV4-1 11 ASSQGLAVEQY
few TRBV4-3 14 ASSQGPGTTGETQY
few TRBV11-3 13 ASSLDRGNTGELF
few TRBV6-1 14 ASSEDGLAAYNEQF
- TRBV28 14 ASSLGRSGRLHEQY
few TRBV7-3 14 ASSLVASGSSYEQY
- TRBV10-3 14 AISEEGTSDPYEQY
- TRBV11-2 18 ASSQPRTSGRADSYNEQF
few TRBV7-8 12 ASSTRTGVDGYT
many TRBV18 10 ASSPDLHEQF
many TRBV5-1 14 ASSLGLAGNTDTQY
- TRBV20-1 12 SAPPGLVFDEQF
- TRBV19 12 ASTSSKGNTEAF
many TRBV25-1 12 ASSAGQLNTEAF
- TRBV15 13 ATSRGLAPDNEQF
once TRBV19 11 ASSIVKAGELF
few TRBV12-3/TRBV12-4 12 ASSPGELAGELF
- TRBV28 13 ASSSSGGLTGELF
few TRBV4-1 13 ASSQEDRKGPEQY
few TRBV5-1 14 ASSLAGTAGGETQY
- TRBV4-1 13 ASSPHGQNNQPQH
few TRBV21-1 15 ASSKKFELPTHNEQF
many TRBV12-3/TRBV12-4 13 ASSRGAVNTGELF
- TRBV6-6 10 ATNTGYTEAF
- TRBV9 11 ASSSSPGETQY
few TRBV20-1 9 SARRSYGYT
few TRBV2 12 ASSDEGQNQPQH
- TRBV18 12 ASSPLKSTDTQY
- TRBV20-1 12 SAKGTGLLDEQY
- TRBV28 10 ASTDRTYGYT
few TRBV28 12 ASSSGGPTDTQY